The 20 T cell receptor beta chains in this list originate from one sample, sequenced in a study of T cells in Graves' hyperthyroidism and ophthalmopathy. TCR beta CDR3 region amplification was performed from RNA transcripts. Researchers ran a first-round RT-PCR on the TCR CDR3 using the HTBI primer set. Via MiXCR, TCRdb re-called the multiplex PCR reads, giving one row per CDR3 protein. Of more than 600,000 distinct CDR3 sequences listed, roughly 17% are singletons. Sequencing was performed on blood. These receptors all stem from a man younger than 30 with Graves' hyperthyroidism.

This clonotype was counted at least ten times. The chain uses TRBV28 and TRBJ2-1; no firm D call. In germline, CDR1 is MDHEN, CDR2 SYDVKM. V lost 5 bases and J 7 bases, leaving 9 bases between the germline ends. CDR3 length: 12 amino acids. CDR3 region: CASSPLANEQFF. The DNA for the CDR3 is TGTGCCAGCAGTCCATTGGCGAATGAGCAGTTCTTC.

The V and J genes are TRBV20-1 and TRBJ1-1; D gene unclear. Germline assignment: CDR1 DFQATT and CDR2 SNEGSKA (reference sequence). CDR3 length: 15 residues. Trimming took 5 bases from V and 1 from J, leaving 17 bases between them. The CDR3 DNA sequence: TGCAGTGCTGCCCCACGTGGTAGAACGAACACTGAAGCTTTCTTT. Amino acids: CSAAPRGRTNTEAFF.

Only a few counts were recorded for this clonotype. V is TRBV6-5 and J is TRBJ2-7; TRBD2 might be the D (6 bases). V gave up 0 bases and J gave up 7 bases, with 16 bases separating them. Germline lookup yields CDR1 MNHEY and CDR2 SVGAGI. The CDR3 spans 15 residues. The CDR3 region is CASSYSSGGRLEQYF. In DNA, the CDR3 is TGTGCCAGCAGTTACTCGAGTGGGGGGAGGCTTGAGCAGTACTTC.

This clonotype occurred many times. The CDR3 DNA reads TGCAGTGCGTCCGGGAGCAGCGGCACAGATACGCAGTATTTT. Amino acid sequence: CSASGSSGTDTQYF. The chain combines TRBV20-1 with TRBJ2-3; tentatively, D is TRBD2 (6 bases). Per the germline V gene, CDR1 is DFQATT and CDR2 is SNEGSKA (reference sequence). The CDR3 extends over 14 amino acids. V lost 6 bases, J lost 1 base, and 14 bases lay in between.

Points on this clonotype: This may stem from a read error, because a much larger clone lies one nucleotide away. The gene calls are TRBV7-9 and TRBJ2-1; 8 nucleotides agree with TRBD2. The CDR3 has 14 amino acids. CDR1 SEHNR and CDR2 FQNEAQ come from the germline V gene (reference sequence). The DNA for the CDR3 is TGTGCCAGCAATGAGGCGGGAGGCCTCAATGAGCAGCTCTTC. This encodes CASNEAGGLNEQLF.

This clonotype was detected only a few times. V and J are TRBV4-1 and TRBJ2-7, with TRBD2 matching 9 bases. The germline V gene has CDR1 MGHRA and CDR2 YSYEKL. The ends lost 4 bases at V and 3 bases at J; junction bases unmatched: 7. The CDR3 has 15 residues. DNA for the CDR3: TGCGCCAGCAGCCCCTTAGCGGGAGTTTTCTACGAGCAGTACTTC. Its protein is CASSPLAGVFYEQYF.

The rearrangement joins TRBV24-1 to TRBJ2-1; 8 bases align to TRBD2. The CDR3 runs 14 residues. Germline V gives CDR1 KGHDR, CDR2 SFDVKD. Trimming cost V 2 bases and J 10 bases; bases outside gene matches: 6. The CDR3 is CATSDWTSLGEQFF. In DNA form, the CDR3 reads TGTGCCACCAGTGATTGGACTAGCTTGGGAGAGCAGTTCTTC.

This clonotype has ten or more counts. This chain joins TRBV6-1 and TRBJ2-7; D is perhaps TRBD1 (6 bases). The CDR3 contains 12 residues. Trimming pared 5 bases from V and 6 bases from J, leaving 11 bases between. In germline, CDR1 is MNHNS, CDR2 SASEGT. CDR3 sequence (DNA): TGTGCCAGCAGTCCACAGGGTTCCGAGCAGTACTTC. Translation gives CASSPQGSEQYF.

The chain employs TRBV6-2 or TRBV6-3 and TRBJ1-5, with a possible D match to TRBD1 (6 bases). Trimming took 6 bases from V and 5 from J, leaving 14 bases between them. The CDR3 spans 14 residues. Germline CDR1 reads MNHEY; CDR2 reads SVGEGT. The CDR3 nucleotides are TGTGCCAGCAGGCGACTCAGGGGAGATCAGCCCCAGCATTTT. It yields the protein CASRRLRGDQPQHF.

J is TRBJ2-5 and V is TRBV7-9; D is uncertain. Per germline, CDR1 SEHNR and CDR2 FQNEAQ (reference sequence). This CDR3 is 17 amino acids long. V lost 5 bases, J lost 1 base, and 20 bases lay in between. The CDR3 region has the DNA TGTGCCAGCAGCCTCGACGGGTGGGTCACGTTCCAAGAGACCCAGTACTTC. Its protein is CASSLDGWVTFQETQYF.

The chain uses TRBV4-1 and TRBJ2-4, with 7 bases matching TRBD1. The CDR3 totals 18 residues. V shed 1 base and J 0 bases; nucleotides not matched to a gene: 9. Germline CDR1 reads MGHRA; CDR2 reads YSYEKL. The CDR3 DNA sequence: TGCGCCAGCAGCCAAGGTCTAAGCAGGGGGATAGCCAAAAACATTCAGTACTTC. Amino acids: CASSQGLSRGIAKNIQYF.

This clonotype was detected ten times or more. The genes are TRBV28 and TRBJ1-1; D is unclear. V shed 3 bases and J shed 10 bases, with 15 bases lying between them. Germline lookup yields CDR1 MDHEN and CDR2 SYDVKM. There are 13 residues in the CDR3. In DNA, the CDR3 is TGTGCCAGCAGTTTTAGTGGTTTGGGTGGAGCTTTCTTT. Protein: CASSFSGLGGAFF.

This clonotype was counted many times. The V and J genes are TRBV12-3 or TRBV12-4 and TRBJ2-7; 9 bases agree with TRBD2. With 6 bases clipped from V and 2 bases from J, the junction kept 8 bases outside the gene matches. This CDR3 comprises 15 residues. CDR3 residues: CASSAGTSRPYEQYF. In DNA form, the CDR3 reads TGTGCCAGCAGCGCCGGGACTAGCAGGCCCTACGAGCAGTACTTC.

The sample holds a few counts of this clonotype. The rearrangement joins TRBV18 to TRBJ2-2, with no clear D. The germline gives CDR1 KGHSH, CDR2 LQKENI. The CDR3 spans 13 residues. Trimming stripped 0 bases from V and 5 bases from J, with 4 bases between. CDR3 sequence reads: CASSPPTTGELFF. CDR3 nucleotides: TGTGCCAGCTCACCACCAACTACCGGGGAGCTGTTTTTT.

The chain is built from TRBV6-2 or TRBV6-3 and TRBJ2-4, with D perhaps TRBD2 (6 bases). CDR1 is MNHEY and CDR2 is SVGEGT in the germline V gene. The CDR3 is made up of 17 amino acids. V lost 0 bases to trimming and J lost 6 bases, with 18 bases between them. Here the CDR3 reads CASSYSRTSGEPNIQYF. The CDR3 region has the DNA TGTGCCAGCAGTTACTCGCGAACCTCGGGGGAGCCAAACATTCAGTACTTC.

The chain carries TRBV27 and TRBJ1-5; 7 positions agree with TRBD1. Germline V gene data show CDR1 as MNHEY and CDR2 as SMNVEV (reference sequence). V lost 4 bases and J lost 5; bases outside the gene matches: 8. The CDR3 covers 15 residues. The CDR3 region has the DNA TGTGCCAGCAGTTCCGCCCAGGGGGGTTATCAGCCCCAGCATTTT. Translation gives CASSSAQGGYQPQHF.

Only a few counts were recorded for this clonotype. V and J are TRBV7-9 and TRBJ2-5; D gene uncertain. CDR1 and CDR2 (germline): SEHNR, FQNEAQ (reference sequence). The CDR3 sequence is 15 residues long. Between the trimmed V and J ends, which lost 8 bases and 2 bases, there was a span of 18 bases. The CDR3 protein is CASPYRPGRQETQYF. In DNA, the CDR3 is TGTGCCAGCCCTTATCGACCAGGTCGGCAAGAGACCCAGTACTTC.

Points on this clonotype: A much larger clone lies a single base off, so this may be a read error. This rearrangement joins TRBV12-3 or TRBV12-4 to TRBJ2-1, with a weak D call TRBD2 (5 bases). V lost 1 base to trimming and J lost 9 bases, with 13 bases between them. CDR3 length: 14 amino acids. The CDR3 here is CASSLEADEFEQFF. The CDR3, as DNA: TGTGCCAGCAGTTTAGAAGCGGACGAGTTTGAGCAGTTCTTC.

The gene calls are TRBV25-1 and TRBJ2-5, with D perhaps TRBD1 or TRBD2 (5 bases each). This CDR3 has 16 amino acids. The germline CDR1 and CDR2 sequences are MGHDK and SYGVNS. Between the trimmed V and J ends, which lost 2 bases and 4 bases, there was a span of 17 bases. The CDR3 region is CASSEGARGARETQYF. The DNA of the CDR3 is TGTGCCAGCAGTGAAGGTGCTCGGGGCGCGAGAGAGACCCAGTACTTC.

This clonotype has ten or more counts. This rearrangement joins TRBV24-1 to TRBJ2-2; no definite D call. Trimming left V 6 bases short and J 3 bases short, with 7 bases between. The CDR3 consists of 13 residues. The germline V gene has CDR1 KGHDR and CDR2 SFDVKD. The chain's CDR3 is CATSKGHTGELFF. The DNA for the CDR3 is TGTGCCACCAGTAAGGGCCACACCGGGGAGCTGTTTTTT.